This T cell receptor (beta chain) was captured by sequencing in a study of blood T cell repertoires in COVID-19. Study information: The samples span acute and convalescent COVID-19 from the United States, Italy and Spain.

Authors' processing steps: Amplification from reference gene primers served as the basis for estimated nucleated cell counts. Profiled with immunoSEQ multiplex PCR; TCRdb holds only in-frame clones, not every one. V, J and clone size reflect that table, while D and trimming were determined from the DNA. The sample lists roughly 250,000 clones, roughly 89% occurring once. The CDR3 totals 18 residues. Trimming shortened V by 7 bases and J by 0 bases, and 22 bases separated the two germline ends. Germline V gene sequence: CDR1 MDHEN, CDR2 SYDVKM. This sequence originates from a woman in her thirties or forties who had recovered from COVID-19. The chain uses TRBV28 and TRBJ1-5; perhaps TRBD1 as D (6 bases). Specimen: peripheral blood. The CDR3 reads CASNSPGTPTYSNQPQHF. CDR3 nucleotides: TGTGCCAGCAATTCTCCCGGGACACCTACATATAGCAATCAGCCCCAGCATTTT.